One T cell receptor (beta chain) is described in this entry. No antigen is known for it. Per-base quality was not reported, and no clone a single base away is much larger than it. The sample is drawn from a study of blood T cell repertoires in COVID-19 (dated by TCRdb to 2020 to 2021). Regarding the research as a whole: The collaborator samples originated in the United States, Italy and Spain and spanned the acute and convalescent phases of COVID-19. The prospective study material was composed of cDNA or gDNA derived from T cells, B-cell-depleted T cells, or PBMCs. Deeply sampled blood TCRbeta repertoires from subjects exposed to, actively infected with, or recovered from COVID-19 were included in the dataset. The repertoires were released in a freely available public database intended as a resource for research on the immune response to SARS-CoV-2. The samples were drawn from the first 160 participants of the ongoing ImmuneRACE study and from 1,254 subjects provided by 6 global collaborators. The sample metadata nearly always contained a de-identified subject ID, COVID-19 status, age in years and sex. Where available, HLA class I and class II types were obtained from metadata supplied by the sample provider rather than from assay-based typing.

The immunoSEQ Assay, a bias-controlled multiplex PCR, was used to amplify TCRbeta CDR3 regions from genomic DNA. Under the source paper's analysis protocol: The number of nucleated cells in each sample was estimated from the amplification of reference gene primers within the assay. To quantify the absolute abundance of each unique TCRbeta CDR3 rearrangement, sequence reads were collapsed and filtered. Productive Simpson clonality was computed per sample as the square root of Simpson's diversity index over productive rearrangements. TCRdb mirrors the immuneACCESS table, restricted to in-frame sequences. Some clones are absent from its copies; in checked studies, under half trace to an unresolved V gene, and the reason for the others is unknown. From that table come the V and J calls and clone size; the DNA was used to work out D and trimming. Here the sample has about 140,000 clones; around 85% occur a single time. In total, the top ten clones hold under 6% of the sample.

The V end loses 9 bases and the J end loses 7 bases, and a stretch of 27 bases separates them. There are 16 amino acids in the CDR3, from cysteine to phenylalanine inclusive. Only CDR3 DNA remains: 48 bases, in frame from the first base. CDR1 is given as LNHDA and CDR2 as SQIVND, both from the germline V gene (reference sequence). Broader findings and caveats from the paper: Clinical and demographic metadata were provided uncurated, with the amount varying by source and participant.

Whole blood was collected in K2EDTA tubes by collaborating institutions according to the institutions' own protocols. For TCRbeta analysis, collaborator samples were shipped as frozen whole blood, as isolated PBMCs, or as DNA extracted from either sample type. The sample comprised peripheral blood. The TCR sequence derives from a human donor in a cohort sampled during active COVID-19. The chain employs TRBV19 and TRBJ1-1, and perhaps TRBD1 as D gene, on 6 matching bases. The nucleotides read TGTGCCAGCGAACAACCGGGACACGGGTCTCGGTATGAAGCTTTCTTT. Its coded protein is CASEQPGHGSRYEAFF.